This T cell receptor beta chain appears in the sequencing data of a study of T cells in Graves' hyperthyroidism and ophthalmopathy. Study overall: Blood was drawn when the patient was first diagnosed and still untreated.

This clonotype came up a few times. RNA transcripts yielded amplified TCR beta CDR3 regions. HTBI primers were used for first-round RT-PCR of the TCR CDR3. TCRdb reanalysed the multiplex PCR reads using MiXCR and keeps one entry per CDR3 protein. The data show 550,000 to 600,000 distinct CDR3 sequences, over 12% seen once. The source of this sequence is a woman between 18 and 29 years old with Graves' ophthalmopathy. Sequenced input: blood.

In DNA form, the CDR3 reads TGTGCCAGCTTCCCCGGACTAGCGGGCATCTCCTACGAGCAGTACTTC. Translation gives CASFPGLAGISYEQYF. The genes are TRBV5-5 and TRBJ2-7, with 11 bases that match TRBD2. The CDR3 covers 16 residues. Germline values: CDR1 SGHKS, CDR2 YYEKEE (reference sequence). V dropped 7 bases and J dropped 0; count of bases not matched to a gene: 9.